Listed here is a single T cell receptor (beta chain). This sample is part of a study of blood T cell repertoires in COVID-19. Per germline, CDR1 MGHRA and CDR2 YSYEKL. Trimming stripped 1 base from V and 7 bases from J, with 23 bases between. CDR3 length equals 18 residues. Sequencing was performed with immunoSEQ multiplex PCR; in TCRdb, only in-frame clones are kept and a portion is missing. The repertoire holds approximately 170,000 clones, with about 85% as singletons. Input material: peripheral blood. The chain has TRBV4-1 and TRBJ2-1; maybe TRBD2 (5 bases). This clonotype was obtained from a man aged 25-40 years with acute or convalescent COVID-19. CDR3 nucleotide sequence: TGCGCCAGCAGCCAAGTTCCGCGAGGGCGCTTCCCAGCTAATGAGCAGTTCTTC. Translation gives CASSQVPRGRFPANEQFF.